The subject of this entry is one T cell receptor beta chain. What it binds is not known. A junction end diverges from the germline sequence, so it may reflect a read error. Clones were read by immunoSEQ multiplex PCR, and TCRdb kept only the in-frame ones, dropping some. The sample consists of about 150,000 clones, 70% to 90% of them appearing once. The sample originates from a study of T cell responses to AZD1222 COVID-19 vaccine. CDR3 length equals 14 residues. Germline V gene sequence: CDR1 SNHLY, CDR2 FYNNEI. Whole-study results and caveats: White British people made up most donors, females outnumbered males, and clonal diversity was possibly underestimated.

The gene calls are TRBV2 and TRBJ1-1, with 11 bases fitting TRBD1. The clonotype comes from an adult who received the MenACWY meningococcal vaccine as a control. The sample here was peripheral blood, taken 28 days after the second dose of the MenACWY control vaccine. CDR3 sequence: CASRVTGTGGELIF. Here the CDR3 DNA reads TGTGCCAGCCGAGTAACCGGGACAGGGGGAGAGTTGATCTTT.